The rows below give T cell receptor beta chains drawn from one sample of a study of radiotherapy plus CTLA-4 blockade in lung cancer. Some clones are missing from TCRdb's copy, which holds only in-frame ones; the method was immunoSEQ multiplex PCR. The profile shows more than 50,000 clones, approximately 79% of them singletons. The sequences come from peripheral blood, collected from a patient treated with radiotherapy plus ipilimumab. The receptors derive from a human donor with non-small cell lung cancer who had a complete response to radiotherapy plus ipilimumab. CDR3s include the opening cysteine and the closing phenylalanine or tryptophan. D genes are given only for firm matches. Rows give clone size only sometimes, using once, few, many, or a class for an expanded clone.

>.|TRBV7-6|.|TRBJ1-4
CASSERTVTNEKLFF
TGTGCCAGCAGCGAGCGGACAGTAACTAATGAAAAACTGTTTTTT
>.|TRBV21-1|few|TRBJ1-2
CASSKEETFYGYTF
TGTGCCAGCAGCAAAGAAGAGACTTTCTATGGCTACACCTTC
>TRBD2|TRBV19|.|TRBJ2-2
CASRETSLGTGELFF
TGTGCCAGTAGGGAGACTAGCCTGGGCACCGGGGAGCTGTTTTTT
>.|TRBV12-2|.|TRBJ2-7
CASRRSWTGISSEQYF
TGTGCAAGTCGCCGCTCCTGGACAGGTATAAGCTCCGAGCAGTACTTC
>.|TRBV5-1|.|TRBJ1-3
CASSLGEESSGNTIYF
TGCGCCAGCAGCTTGGGGGAGGAGAGCTCTGGAAACACCATATATTTT
>.|TRBV6-1|.|TRBJ2-7
CASSDPYRENSYEQYF
TGTGCCAGCAGTGATCCTTACAGGGAAAACTCCTACGAGCAGTACTTC
>.|TRBV7-9|few|TRBJ1-3
CASSLRGSGNTIYF
TGTGCCAGCAGCTTACGAGGGAGCGGAAACACCATATATTTT
>.|TRBV4-3|.|TRBJ1-4
CASSPRRGTYNEKLFF
TGCGCCAGCAGCCCCCGCAGGGGTACCTATAATGAAAAACTGTTTTTT
>.|TRBV9|.|TRBJ2-7
CASSVGSTPLYEQYF
TGTGCCAGCAGCGTAGGCTCCACACCCCTCTACGAGCAGTACTTC
>.|TRBV5-1|.|TRBJ2-3
CASSLARTSHPDTQYF
TGCGCCAGCAGCCTGGCCCGGACAAGCCACCCAGATACGCAGTATTTT
>TRBD1|TRBV5-1|.|TRBJ2-3
CASSRQGTDTQYF
TGCGCCAGCTCCAGACAGGGAACAGATACGCAGTATTTT
>.|TRBV5-1|.|TRBJ2-5
CASSLGSRVETQYF
TGCGCCAGCAGCTTGGGAAGCCGAGTGGAGACCCAGTACTTC
>TRBD2|TRBV5-8|once|TRBJ2-1
CASSAGTSSYNEQFF
TGTGCCAGCAGCGCCGGGACTAGCTCCTACAATGAGCAGTTCTTC
>.|TRBV4-1|.|TRBJ2-1
CASSQGRGRGAYNEQFF
TGCGCCAGCAGCCAAGGCCGAGGGAGAGGTGCCTACAATGAGCAGTTCTTC
>.|TRBV2|few|TRBJ2-7
CASNRQGSEQYF
TGTGCCAGCAATCGGCAGGGGAGCGAGCAGTACTTC
>.|TRBV10-3|.|TRBJ2-1
CAISDYGTSMGEQFF
TGTGCCATCAGTGACTACGGGACAAGTATGGGTGAGCAGTTCTTC
>.|TRBV2|once|TRBJ1-2
CASSEDGTPIGYTF
TGTGCCAGCAGTGAAGATGGGACACCCATAGGCTACACCTTC
>TRBD2|TRBV5-1|.|TRBJ2-5
CALLGGRIRKETQYF
TGCGCCCTTCTCGGGGGGAGAATCCGGAAAGAGACCCAGTACTTC
>TRBD2|TRBV7-3|once|TRBJ2-1
CASSSRLAGPNEQFF
TGTGCCAGCAGCTCCCGGCTAGCGGGACCTAATGAGCAGTTCTTC
>.|TRBV2|.|TRBJ2-4
CASSWTANIQYF
TGTGCCAGCAGTTGGACAGCAAACATTCAGTACTTC
>.|TRBV5-8|once|TRBJ1-3
CASSLLYSGNTIYF
TGTGCCAGCAGCTTGTTGTATTCTGGAAACACCATATATTTT
>.|TRBV30|.|TRBJ1-1
CAWEQGSYTEAFF
TGTGCCTGGGAACAGGGTTCTTATACTGAAGCTTTCTTT
>TRBD2|TRBV4-1|.|TRBJ2-7
CASSQGVAGLAGGQYEQYF
TGCGCCAGCAGCCAAGGTGTTGCTGGACTAGCGGGGGGCCAGTACGAGCAGTACTTC
>TRBD1|TRBV6-6|.|TRBJ2-2
CASSWKTGGMGELFF
TGTGCCAGCAGTTGGAAGACAGGGGGCATGGGGGAGCTGTTTTTT
>TRBD1|TRBV25-1|.|TRBJ1-4
CASRQTGGLGEKLFF
TGTGCCAGCAGACAAACAGGGGGCTTAGGGGAAAAACTGTTTTTT
>TRBD1|TRBV15|.|TRBJ1-4
CATSRDGQGGEKLFF
TGTGCCACCAGCAGAGATGGACAGGGTGGTGAAAAACTGTTTTTT
>TRBD2|TRBV5-1|.|TRBJ2-7
CASSLLGGGAYEQYF
TGCGCCAGCAGCTTGCTGGGCGGGGGGGCCTACGAGCAGTACTTC
>.|TRBV28|.|TRBJ2-3
CASSSGRDTQYF
TGTGCCAGCAGTTCAGGGAGGGATACGCAGTATTTT
>.|TRBV19|few|TRBJ2-7
CASGLGTSSSYEQYF
TGTGCCAGCGGCTTAGGGACAAGTTCCTCCTACGAGCAGTACTTC
>.|TRBV9|.|TRBJ1-4
CASSVGRRSGNEKLFF
TGTGCCAGCAGCGTAGGACGGCGGAGCGGTAATGAAAAACTGTTTTTT
>TRBD2|TRBV13|.|TRBJ2-7
CASSLALAGARGEQYF
TGTGCCAGCAGCTTAGCACTAGCGGGGGCCCGAGGCGAGCAGTACTTC
>TRBD1|TRBV5-6|.|TRBJ1-6
CASSLVQGDSPLHF
TGTGCCAGCAGCTTGGTCCAGGGGGATTCACCCCTCCACTTT
>.|TRBV10-3|.|TRBJ2-3
CAISEGQGGPDTQYF
TGTGCCATCAGTGAGGGCCAGGGAGGCCCAGATACGCAGTATTTT
>.|TRBV28|once|TRBJ2-1
CASSLPPGEQFF
TGTGCCAGCAGTTTGCCGCCGGGGGAGCAGTTCTTC
>TRBD1|TRBV5-4|.|TRBJ1-6
CASSPGGSSYNSPLHF
TGTGCCAGCAGCCCAGGGGGGAGCTCCTATAATTCACCCCTCCACTTT
>.|TRBV10-1|few|TRBJ1-4
CASSGGLNEKLFF
TGCGCCAGCAGTGGGGGACTAAACGAAAAACTGTTTTTT
>.|TRBV7-2|.|TRBJ2-7
CASSSGTQYYEQYF
TGTGCCAGCAGCTCCGGGACTCAATACTACGAGCAGTACTTC
>TRBD2|TRBV5-1|.|TRBJ2-1
CASSFGAGGPYNEQFF
TGCGCCAGCAGCTTTGGCGCGGGAGGGCCCTACAATGAGCAGTTCTTC
>.|TRBV5-4|.|TRBJ2-3
CASGIMAGTDTQYF
TGTGCCTCGGGGATTATGGCGGGCACAGATACGCAGTATTTT
>.|TRBV11-3|.|TRBJ2-7
CASSPGGWGAYEQYF
TGTGCCAGCAGTCCAGGGGGGTGGGGAGCCTACGAGCAGTACTTC
>.|TRBV6-1|.|TRBJ1-1
CASRLTGNTEAFF
TGTGCCAGCAGGTTGACAGGTAACACTGAAGCTTTCTTT